This TCR beta chain is from a study of cytomegalovirus exposure and HLA in healthy donors. TCRdb keeps only in-frame clones here, not all; method: immunoSEQ multiplex PCR. The data show 200,000 to 300,000 clones, around 85% seen once. Trimming cost V 5 bases and J 4 bases; bases outside gene matches: 7. This CDR3 is built from 14 residues. Germline V gene data show CDR1 as MNHNY and CDR2 as SVGAGI (reference sequence). The rearrangement links TRBV6-6 to TRBJ2-7; TRBD2 aligns across 8 bases. This receptor was taken from a woman aged 30 to 39 in good health and CMV-seropositive. Sequencing used PBMCs. CDR3 nucleotide sequence: TGTGCCAGCAGTCCACTAGCGGCAATATACGAGCAGTACTTC. As protein: CASSPLAAIYEQYF.